The text below deals with one T cell receptor beta chain. Clinical histories supplied by participants themselves formed the basis of cohort assignment. Authors' processing steps: Amplification from reference gene primers served as the basis for estimated nucleated cell counts. Assay: immunoSEQ multiplex PCR; the TCRdb copy retains only in-frame clones and omits some. D and trimming were read from the DNA, whereas the V and J calls and clone size are those reported in that table. This table has about 300,000 clones, 85% appearing once. The data were taken from a study of blood T cell repertoires in COVID-19. For the study at large: From the United States, Italy and Spain came samples of acute and convalescent COVID-19. PBMCs, B-cell-depleted T cells, or T cells were the source of the cDNA or gDNA that made up the material.

Material for sequencing was PBMCs or T cells enriched from blood (not recorded which). This receptor was obtained from a woman in her fifties or sixties who had recovered from COVID-19.

Here the CDR3 reads CAISEAGSGEKLFF. The CDR3 region has the DNA TGTGCCATCAGTGAGGCTGGGAGTGGTGAAAAACTGTTTTTT. The chain has TRBV10-3 and TRBJ1-4, with D unclear. The CDR3 covers 14 residues. V lost 2 bases and J 7 bases, leaving 11 bases between the germline ends. Looked up from germline, CDR1 is ENHRY and CDR2 is SYGVKD.